This is a list of T cell receptor beta chains from one sample in a study of T cells after yellow fever vaccination. TCRdb processed the 5' RACE reads anew with MiXCR; each CDR3 protein has one entry. The sample contains about 330,000 distinct CDR3 sequences, roughly 4.3% of which appear only once. The source material was PBMCs, sampled 5 days after the yellow fever booster vaccination. These receptors originate from a man younger than 35 who received the YFV17D yellow fever vaccine. Both conserved end residues are part of each CDR3. The order of the fields is V gene, J gene, clone size, D gene, CDR3 DNA, CDR3 protein. The D gene is left open where the match is weak. Where a row states a size, it is once, few, many or the class of an expanded clone; other rows omit it.

v_call: TRBV11-2; j_call: TRBJ1-5; clone_size: few; d_call: .; cdr3_nt: TGTGCCAGCAGCTTTTCAGGAAAAGATCAGCCCCAGCATTTT; cdr3_aa: CASSFSGKDQPQHF
v_call: TRBV5-1; j_call: TRBJ1-2; clone_size: few; d_call: .; cdr3_nt: TGCGCCAGCAGCTTGGCTGCCGCCTTAAACGGCTACACCTTC; cdr3_aa: CASSLAAALNGYTF
v_call: TRBV7-8; j_call: TRBJ2-2; clone_size: many; d_call: TRBD1; cdr3_nt: TGTGCCAGCAGCTTAGGGGGGACAGGGCCCGGGGAGCTGTTTTTT; cdr3_aa: CASSLGGTGPGELFF
v_call: TRBV7-2; j_call: TRBJ1-3; clone_size: few; d_call: TRBD1; cdr3_nt: TGTGCCAGCAGCTTAGCTAGGGGGCTGGGAAACACCATATATTTT; cdr3_aa: CASSLARGLGNTIYF
v_call: TRBV30; j_call: TRBJ1-2; clone_size: many; d_call: TRBD1; cdr3_nt: TGTGCCTGGAGGACCCCAGGGGGTTTCTATGGCTACACCTTC; cdr3_aa: CAWRTPGGFYGYTF
v_call: TRBV10-3; j_call: TRBJ1-4; clone_size: .; d_call: .; cdr3_nt: TGTGCCACCGGGACCGCCGATTTGAATGAAAAACTGTTTTTT; cdr3_aa: CATGTADLNEKLFF
v_call: TRBV28; j_call: TRBJ2-3; clone_size: .; d_call: TRBD2; cdr3_nt: TGTGCCAGCAGTTCGCCTAGCGGGGTTTCAGATACGCAGTATTTT; cdr3_aa: CASSSPSGVSDTQYF
v_call: TRBV5-1; j_call: TRBJ2-7; clone_size: few; d_call: .; cdr3_nt: TGCGCCAGCAGCGAGGACGGGTACGAGCAGTACTTC; cdr3_aa: CASSEDGYEQYF
v_call: TRBV5-1; j_call: TRBJ1-2; clone_size: .; d_call: .; cdr3_nt: TGCGCCAGCAGCTTGGGAAGCCTCGCTAACTATGGCTACACCTTC; cdr3_aa: CASSLGSLANYGYTF
v_call: TRBV6-2/TRBV6-3; j_call: TRBJ1-5; clone_size: .; d_call: .; cdr3_nt: TGTGCCAGCAGTGAACGGTTGGGTGATAGCAATCAGCCCCAGCATTTT; cdr3_aa: CASSERLGDSNQPQHF
v_call: TRBV30; j_call: TRBJ1-1; clone_size: .; d_call: .; cdr3_nt: TGTGCCTGGAGTCGACAGGATGGCACTGAAGCTTTCTTT; cdr3_aa: CAWSRQDGTEAFF
v_call: TRBV19; j_call: TRBJ2-1; clone_size: many; d_call: .; cdr3_nt: TGTGCCAGTAGTACAGAGGGCCGTGAGCAGTTCTTC; cdr3_aa: CASSTEGREQFF
v_call: TRBV19; j_call: TRBJ2-7; clone_size: .; d_call: TRBD2; cdr3_nt: TGTGCCAGTAGTCTCTGGGGTAGCGGGTTGGCACAAAACTACGAGCAGTACTTC; cdr3_aa: CASSLWGSGLAQNYEQYF
v_call: TRBV4-2; j_call: TRBJ2-3; clone_size: .; d_call: TRBD2; cdr3_nt: TGTGCCAGCAGCCAAGGGTCGGGGGGTACGCAGTATTTT; cdr3_aa: CASSQGSGGTQYF
v_call: TRBV9; j_call: TRBJ2-3; clone_size: few; d_call: TRBD2; cdr3_nt: TGTGCCAGCAGCGTAGTTAGCGGGGGGGCCTCTTGGACAGATACGCAGTATTTT; cdr3_aa: CASSVVSGGASWTDTQYF
v_call: TRBV27; j_call: TRBJ1-5; clone_size: .; d_call: TRBD1; cdr3_nt: TGTGCCAGCAGTTTAACGGGACAGGGGAATCAGCCCCAGCATTTT; cdr3_aa: CASSLTGQGNQPQHF